Listed here are 30 T cell receptor beta chains from one sample, sequenced in a study of tumor-infiltrating lymphocytes in primary liver carcinoma. With around 490 ng total RNA as template and a constant-region primer, TCR beta cDNA was made. For TCR beta, libraries were produced by three nested multiplex PCR rounds using slightly modified ARM-PCR. The first two PCR rounds used TRBV1-TRBV30 forward primers with a C-beta reverse primer, 9 to 10 cycles each. TCRdb reprocessed the multiplex PCR reads via MiXCR and lists one record per CDR3 protein. Of roughly 91,000 distinct CDR3 sequences listed, more than 65% are singletons. From roughly 18-30 mg of unsorted bulk tissue, DNA and RNA were co-extracted together. The sample was liver tumor tissue from sampling region 5. As to subset: tumor region T5, tumor centre. Receptors originate from a woman aged 55-70 years with primary liver carcinoma and hepatitis B virus infection.

This clonotype was detected ten times or more. The chain combines TRBV10-3 with TRBJ1-4, with D perhaps matching TRBD1 (6 bases). This CDR3 has 19 amino acids. V lost 4 bases, J lost 0 bases, and 21 bases lay in between. Germline values: CDR1 ENHRY, CDR2 SYGVKD. The CDR3 region has the DNA TGTGCCATCAGTGGAACAGGGACGAGCATCCCACCAACTAATGAAAAACTGTTTTTT. Protein sequence: CAISGTGTSIPPTNEKLFF.

CDR3 region: CSERTGTYGYTF. CDR3 DNA: TGCAGCGAGAGGACAGGGACATATGGCTACACCTTC. V and J are TRBV29-1 and TRBJ1-2, with 8 bases that match TRBD1. This CDR3 contains 12 residues. Germline CDR1 SQVTM, CDR2 ANQGSEA. V was clipped by 7 bases and J by 5 bases; unmatched bases: 6.

About this clonotype: The missing conserved phenylalanine or tryptophan at the end of this CDR3 makes a read error likely. The chain uses TRBV28 and TRBJ2-3, with 14 bases matching TRBD2. With 4 bases clipped from V and 6 bases from J, the junction kept 6 bases outside the gene matches. Germline V gives CDR1 MDHEN, CDR2 SYDVKM. The CDR3 covers 16 residues. CDR3 region: CASSSTRTSGGDTQYL. The CDR3 region has the DNA TGTGCCAGCAGTTCCACGAGGACTAGCGGGGGGGATACGCAGTATCTA.

Worth noting for this clonotype: The junction departs from germline at one end; a sequencing error may be responsible. CDR3 region: CTSSSLAGDYNEQFF. Here the CDR3 DNA reads TGTACCAGTAGCTCACTAGCGGGGGATTACAATGAGCAGTTCTTC. The chain uses TRBV11-3 and TRBJ2-1, with TRBD2 matching over 11 bases. CDR1 is SGHNT and CDR2 is YENEEA in the germline V gene. The CDR3 length is 15 residues.

There are a few counts of this clonotype. The chain carries TRBV19 and TRBJ1-2; D gene ambiguous. Trimming stripped 3 bases from V and 1 base from J, with 9 bases between. This CDR3 comprises 14 residues. CDR1 is LNHDA, CDR2 SQIVND, per germline (reference sequence). CDR3 nucleotides: TGTGCCAGTAGTATTGGTCGGGGTAACTATGGCTACACCTTC. It encodes CASSIGRGNYGYTF.

About this clonotype: One junction end disagrees with the germline gene, perhaps due to a read error. The chain couples TRBV6-5 to TRBJ1-2; D is ambiguous. The CDR3 is made up of 13 amino acids. Per the germline V gene, CDR1 is MNHEY and CDR2 is SVGAGI. The CDR3 loop reads CASSYRADDGYTF. The CDR3 DNA reads as TGTGCCAGCAGTTACAGGGCAGACGATGGTTACACCTTC.

On this clonotype itself: Being one base from a much bigger clone, this may be a read error. This CDR3 is missing its conserved last phenylalanine or tryptophan, likely due to a read error. The genes are TRBV29-1 and TRBJ2-7; no reliable D call. Germline CDR1 and CDR2: SQVTM and ANQGSEA. The V end was cut by 7 bases, the J end by 5 bases, with 15 bases between. The CDR3 extends over 12 amino acids. CDR3 in DNA: TGCAGCGCCTCCCTTTCCCTCCACGAGCAGTACTTA. Translation: CSASLSLHEQYL.

Judged by abundance, this clonotype is medium-sized (0.01 to 0.1%). The chain joins TRBV11-1 to TRBJ2-2; possible D gene TRBD1, 6 bases. Germline CDR1 is SGHAT and CDR2 is FQDESV (reference sequence). The CDR3 spans 16 residues. V shed 5 bases and J shed 4 bases, with 17 bases lying between them. This chain's CDR3 is CASSPTGIILTGELFF. In nucleotides, the CDR3 is TGTGCCAGCAGCCCAACAGGGATCATACTCACCGGGGAGCTGTTTTTT.

The genes are TRBV7-2 and TRBJ2-2; D gene uncertain. Deletions cut 5 bases from V and 4 bases from J, with 17 bases between. CDR1 SGHTA and CDR2 FQGNSA come from the germline V gene. The CDR3 totals 16 residues. This CDR3 is CASSGRLGNFTGELFF. The CDR3 DNA reads as TGTGCCAGCAGCGGCCGCTTAGGGAACTTCACCGGGGAGCTGTTTTTT.

This clonotype appeared a few times. The gene calls are TRBV28 and TRBJ2-5, with a weak D call TRBD2 (6 bases). Germline CDR1 and CDR2: MDHEN and SYDVKM. The CDR3 has 13 amino acids. Trimming shortened V by 11 bases and J by 4 bases, and 17 bases separated the two germline ends. Here the CDR3 reads CAANPGERETQYF. In DNA form, the CDR3 reads TGTGCCGCAAACCCGGGGGAGAGAGAGACCCAGTACTTC.

Notes on this clonotype: A much more abundant neighbour one base away suggests this may be a read error. The rearrangement joins TRBV28 to TRBJ1-1; a weak D match, TRBD1 (6 bases). The CDR3 extends over 13 amino acids. Looked up from germline, CDR1 is MDHEN and CDR2 is SYDVKM. In DNA form, the CDR3 reads TGTGCCAGCGGGGGACATACAGTCACTGAAGCTCTCTTT. This gives the protein CASGGHTVTEALF.

Only one count was recorded for this clonotype. The chain links TRBV6-1 to TRBJ2-1; weak D call: TRBD2 (6 bases). CDR3 length: 15 amino acids. The V gene lost 8 bases and the J gene lost 9 bases, with 23 bases spanning the gap. Germline CDR1 reads MNHNS; CDR2 reads SASEGT. The CDR3 sequence: CASPPTGRRVIEQFF. As DNA, the CDR3 is TGTGCCAGCCCCCCGACGGGAAGGAGGGTCATTGAGCAGTTCTTC.

Judged by abundance, this clonotype is medium-sized. The chain carries TRBV29-1 and TRBJ2-3, with TRBD2 matching 8 bases. From germline, CDR1 is SQVTM and CDR2 ANQGSEA. The CDR3 runs to 14 residues. With 8 bases clipped from V and 5 bases from J, the junction kept 12 bases outside the gene matches. CDR3 sequence reads: CSQSSGRPQDTQYF. Written as DNA, the CDR3 is TGCAGCCAATCGAGCGGGAGACCCCAAGATACGCAGTATTTT.

This clonotype was seen a handful of times. As the CDR3 is not closed by the conserved phenylalanine or tryptophan, this likely results from a read error. The rearrangement uses TRBV10-1 and TRBJ2-2; D ambiguous. This CDR3 contains 13 residues. The V gene's germline CDR1 is WNHNN and CDR2 SYGVQD (reference sequence). V was clipped by 3 bases and J by 3 bases, with 5 bases between them. As DNA, the CDR3 is TGCGCCAGCAGTGACGCAGACACCGGGGAGCTGTTTTCT. This encodes CASSDADTGELFS.

This clonotype showed up just a few times. The chain has TRBV20-1 and TRBJ2-2; D may be TRBD1 (6 bases). This CDR3 contains 14 residues. V lost 3 bases to trimming and J lost 1 base, with 9 bases between them. Germline assignment: CDR1 DFQATT and CDR2 SNEGSKA (reference sequence). The CDR3 reads CSASYRVNTGELFF. Written as DNA, the CDR3 is TGCAGTGCTAGTTACAGGGTGAACACCGGGGAGCTGTTTTTT.

This clonotype is medium-sized (0.01 to 0.1%) in the sample. The chain is built from TRBV11-3 and TRBJ2-5, with no clear D. CDR1 SGHNT and CDR2 YENEEA come from the germline V gene. This CDR3 comprises 14 residues. V was pared by 0 bases and J by 1 base, with 6 bases between. CDR3 sequence (DNA): TGTGCCAGCAGCTTAGATGGGTCCCAAGAGACCCAGTACTTC. Translated, it gives CASSLDGSQETQYF.

In its sample, this clonotype is medium-sized. This chain uses TRBV11-3 with TRBJ2-2, with D perhaps matching TRBD2 (5 bases). Germline loops: CDR1 SGHNT, CDR2 YENEEA. The CDR3 sequence is 15 residues long. With 1 base removed from V and 5 bases from J, the gap between germline ends came to 11 bases. The CDR3 loop reads CASSLGTRRTGELFF. Here the CDR3 DNA reads TGTGCCAGCAGCTTAGGAACTAGAAGAACCGGGGAGCTGTTTTTT. Variable domain in full (rest from reference TRBV11-3 and TRBJ2-2): EAGVVQSPRYKIIEKKQPVAFWCNPISGHNTLYWYLQNLGQGPELLIRYENEEAVDDSQLPKDRFSAERLKGVDSTLKIQPAELGDSAVYLCASSLGTRRTGELFFGEGSRLTVL.

DNA of the CDR3: TGTGCCAGCAGCGCGGGACAGGGCGAGATTGCTTTCTTT. Amino acid sequence: CASSAGQGEIAFF. This sequence joins TRBV7-9 and TRBJ1-1; the match to TRBD1 covers 9 bases. CDR1 and CDR2 from the germline V gene are SEHNR and FQNEAQ (reference sequence). The CDR3 extends over 13 amino acids. J was trimmed by 11 bases and V by 5 bases; bases with no gene match: 9.

This clonotype turned up a few times. Since a much larger clone is just one base distant, this may be a read error. The chain combines TRBV10-2 with TRBJ2-7; 7 bases line up with TRBD1. Per germline, CDR1 WSHSY and CDR2 SAAADI. The CDR3 extends over 11 amino acids. CDR3 amino acids: CASGDSYEHYF. In nucleotides, the CDR3 is TGCGCCAGCGGGGACAGCTACGAGCACTACTTC.

Ten or more counts support this clonotype. The chain recombines TRBV12-3 or TRBV12-4 with TRBJ1-4; 7 nucleotides agree with TRBD1. The length of the CDR3 is 16 residues. Germline trimming cut 2 bases from V and 2 bases from J; bases unmatched to any gene: 5. The CDR3 sequence is CASSLRRGQTNEKLFF. CDR3 bases: TGTGCCAGCAGTTTAAGGCGGGGACAGACTAATGAAAAACTGTTTTTT.

Notes on this clonotype: Compared with germline, one end of the junction differs, possibly owing to a read error. This sequence joins TRBV11-2 and TRBJ2-1, with 8 bases that match TRBD2. CDR3 length: 16 amino acids. In germline, CDR1 is SGHAT, CDR2 FQNNGV. CDR3 amino acids: CPSSPGLAGDYNKQLF. The CDR3 DNA is TGTCCCAGCAGCCCCGGGCTAGCGGGCGATTACAATAAGCAACTCTTC.

Worth noting for this clonotype: No conserved phenylalanine or tryptophan is present at the end of the CDR3, so a read error is the likely explanation. The V call is TRBV11-2, the J call TRBJ2-3; D not resolved. Judging by the DNA end, TRBJ1-5 fits better; the J call may be wrong. Germline CDR1 and CDR2: SGHAT and FQNNGV. The CDR3 has 20 amino acids. CDR3 loop: CTSSLDLSGLTGEGIDTQHS. The CDR3 nucleotides are TGTACCAGCAGCTTAGATCTAAGTGGGTTAACGGGAGAAGGGATAGATACGCAGCATTCT.

With respect to this clonotype: Compared with germline, one end of the junction differs, possibly owing to a read error. This chain connects TRBV28 to TRBJ2-5, with D possibly matching TRBD2 (5 bases). Germline V lookup: CDR1 MDHEN, CDR2 SYDVKM. The CDR3 is made up of 13 amino acids. DNA of the CDR3: TGTGCCAGCGGAGAACTAGGGAAAGAGACCCAGCACTTC. Residues: CASGELGKETQHF.

As for this clonotype: This likely comes from a read error, as the CDR3 has no conserved phenylalanine or tryptophan at its end. This sequence joins TRBV25-1 and TRBJ1-2; 7 bases are a match to TRBD1. With V trimmed by 6 bases and J by 7 bases, 8 bases remained unmatched. The CDR3 loop spans 13 amino acids. CDR1 and CDR2 (germline): MGHDK, SYGVNS. The CDR3, as DNA: TGTGCCAGCAGCGGTAGACAGGGCAGTGGCTACACCCTC. It specifies CASSGRQGSGYTL.

This clonotype was seen more than once but under ten times. The germline gene is not matched at one end of the junction; a read error may be the cause. V usage is TRBV6-1 and J usage is TRBJ1-5; D not certain. The CDR3 is made up of 13 amino acids. Germline lookup yields CDR1 MNHNS and CDR2 SASEGT. CDR3 sequence (DNA): TGTGCCAGCAGTGAAACGGGCGCTCGGCCCCAACATTTT. As protein: CASSETGARPQHF.

As to this clonotype: The junction departs from the called germline gene at one end, perhaps through a read error. The genes are TRBV11-3 and TRBJ2-7, with 7 bases lining up with TRBD1. In germline, CDR1 is SGHNT, CDR2 YENEEA. The length of the CDR3 is 14 residues. CDR3 DNA sequence: TGTGCCAGCAGCCTGCACAGGGGCGTGTACGAGCAATACTTC. This encodes CASSLHRGVYEQYF.

The J gene is TRBJ2-1, the V gene TRBV10-3; 9 bases map to TRBD1. The CDR3 has 13 amino acids. Germline V gene lookup returns CDR1 ENHRY and CDR2 SYGVKD. J gave up 8 bases and V 6 bases, and 5 bases lay outside the gene matches. The chain's CDR3 is CAIRHTGGDEQFF. The CDR3, as DNA: TGTGCCATCAGACATACAGGGGGCGATGAGCAGTTCTTC.

Many counts were recorded for this clonotype. The rearrangement links TRBV6-6 to TRBJ1-5; 9 bases match TRBD1. CDR1 MNHNY and CDR2 SVGAGI come from the germline V gene (reference sequence). The CDR3 loop spans 15 amino acids. Trimming took 6 bases from V and 7 from J; bases not matched to a gene: 10. The CDR3 sequence: CASRQGARGEQPQHF. CDR3 DNA: TGTGCCAGCAGACAGGGGGCTCGGGGAGAGCAGCCCCAGCATTTT.

Points on this clonotype: As the CDR3 is not closed by the conserved phenylalanine or tryptophan, this likely results from a read error. The gene calls are TRBV29-1 and TRBJ2-7; 11 nucleotides agree with TRBD2. Per the germline V gene, CDR1 is SQVTM and CDR2 is ANQGSEA. This CDR3 is built from 13 residues. The CDR3 region has the DNA TGCAACGTTGGGACTAGCGGACCGCACGAGCAGTACTTA. As protein: CNVGTSGPHEQYL.

The V gene is TRBV6-1, the J gene TRBJ2-2, with D possibly matching TRBD1 (6 bases). Germline-derived CDR1 and CDR2 are MNHNS and SASEGT. The CDR3 is 15 residues long. V lost 1 base and J 13 bases, leaving 19 bases between the germline ends. CDR3 nucleotide sequence: TGTGCCAGCAGTGAAGGGGATCTGTACACCAGGGGGCTGTTTTTT. Translated, it gives CASSEGDLYTRGLFF.